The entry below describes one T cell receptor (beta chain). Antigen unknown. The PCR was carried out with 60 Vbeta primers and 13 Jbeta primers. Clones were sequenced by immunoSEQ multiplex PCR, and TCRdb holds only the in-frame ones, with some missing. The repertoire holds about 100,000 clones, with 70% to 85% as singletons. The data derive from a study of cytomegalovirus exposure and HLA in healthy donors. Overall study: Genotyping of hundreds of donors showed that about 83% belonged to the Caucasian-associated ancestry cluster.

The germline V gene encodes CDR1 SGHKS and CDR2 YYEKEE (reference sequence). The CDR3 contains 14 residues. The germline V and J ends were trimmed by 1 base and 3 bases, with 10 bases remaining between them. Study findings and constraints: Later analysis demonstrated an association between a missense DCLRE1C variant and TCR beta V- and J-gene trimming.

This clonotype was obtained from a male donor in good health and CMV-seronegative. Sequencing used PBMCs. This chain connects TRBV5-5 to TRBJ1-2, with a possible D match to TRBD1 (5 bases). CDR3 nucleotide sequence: TGTGCCAGCAGCTTGCAGGGAGGCGACTATGGCTACACCTTC. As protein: CASSLQGGDYGYTF.